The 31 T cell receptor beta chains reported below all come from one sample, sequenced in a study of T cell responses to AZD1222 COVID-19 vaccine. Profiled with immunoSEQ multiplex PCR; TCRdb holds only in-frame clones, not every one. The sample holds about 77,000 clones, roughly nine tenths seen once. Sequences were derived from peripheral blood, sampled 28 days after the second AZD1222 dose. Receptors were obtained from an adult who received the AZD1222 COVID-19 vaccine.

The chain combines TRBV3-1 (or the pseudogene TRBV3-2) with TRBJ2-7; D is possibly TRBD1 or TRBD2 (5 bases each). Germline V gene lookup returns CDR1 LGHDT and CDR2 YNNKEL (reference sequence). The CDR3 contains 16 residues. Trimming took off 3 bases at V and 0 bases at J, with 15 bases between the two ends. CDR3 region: CASSHTPGPLSYEQYF. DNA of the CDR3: TGTGCCAGCAGCCACACTCCGGGACCCCTCTCCTACGAGCAGTACTTC.

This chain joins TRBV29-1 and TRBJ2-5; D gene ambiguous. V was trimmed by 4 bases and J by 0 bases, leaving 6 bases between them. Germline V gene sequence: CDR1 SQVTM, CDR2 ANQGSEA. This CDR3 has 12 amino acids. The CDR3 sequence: CSVVTNQETQYF. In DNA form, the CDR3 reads TGCAGCGTTGTTACTAACCAAGAGACCCAGTACTTC.

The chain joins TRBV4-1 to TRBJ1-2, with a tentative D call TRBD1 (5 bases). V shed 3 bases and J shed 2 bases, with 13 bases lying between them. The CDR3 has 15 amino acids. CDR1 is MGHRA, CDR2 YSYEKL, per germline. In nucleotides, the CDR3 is TGCGCCAGCAGCCAGAGGGGACTTCTCAACTATGGCTACACCTTC. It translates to CASSQRGLLNYGYTF.

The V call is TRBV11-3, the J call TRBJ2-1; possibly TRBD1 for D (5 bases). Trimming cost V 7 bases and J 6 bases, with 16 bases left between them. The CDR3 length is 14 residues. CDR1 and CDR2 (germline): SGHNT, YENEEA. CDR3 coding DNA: TGTGCCAGCAAGGTGGAGCAGGGCCGCAATGAGCAGTTCTTC. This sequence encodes CASKVEQGRNEQFF.

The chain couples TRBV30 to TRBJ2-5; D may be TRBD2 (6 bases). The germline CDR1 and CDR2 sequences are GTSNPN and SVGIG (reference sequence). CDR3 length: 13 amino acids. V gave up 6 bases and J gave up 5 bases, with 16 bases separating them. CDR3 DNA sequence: TGTGCCTGCGCAGAGGGACTGCGGGAGACCCAGTACTTC. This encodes CACAEGLRETQYF.

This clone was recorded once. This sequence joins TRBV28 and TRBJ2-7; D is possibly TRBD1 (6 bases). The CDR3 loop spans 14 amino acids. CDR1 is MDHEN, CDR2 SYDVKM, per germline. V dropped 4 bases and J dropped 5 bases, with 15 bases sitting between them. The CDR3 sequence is CASSSAQGWNEQYF. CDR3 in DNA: TGTGCCAGCAGTTCGGCACAGGGCTGGAACGAGCAGTACTTC.

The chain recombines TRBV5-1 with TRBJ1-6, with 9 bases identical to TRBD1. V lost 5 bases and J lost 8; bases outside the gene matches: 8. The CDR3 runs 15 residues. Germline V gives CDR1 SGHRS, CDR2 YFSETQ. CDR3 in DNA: TGCGCCAGCAGTTTTGGGACAGGGACGGATTCACCCCTCCACTTT. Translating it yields CASSFGTGTDSPLHF.

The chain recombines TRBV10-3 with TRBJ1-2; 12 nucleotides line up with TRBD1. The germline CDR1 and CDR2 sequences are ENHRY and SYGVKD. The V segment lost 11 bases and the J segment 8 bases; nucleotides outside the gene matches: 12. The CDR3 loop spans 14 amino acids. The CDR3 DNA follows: TGTGCCGGCCGGGGACAGGGGGCCTCGGGGGGCTACACCTTC. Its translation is CAGRGQGASGGYTF.

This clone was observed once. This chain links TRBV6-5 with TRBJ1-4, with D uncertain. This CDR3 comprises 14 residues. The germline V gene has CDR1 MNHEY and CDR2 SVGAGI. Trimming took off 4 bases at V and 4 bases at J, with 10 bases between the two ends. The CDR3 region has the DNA TGTGCCAGCAGTTTTGACGGGTTTAATGAAAAACTGTTTTTT. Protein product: CASSFDGFNEKLFF.

CDR3 sequence (DNA): TGTGCCAGCAGTGACGGCCCCGGGGGGGGCTATGGCTACACCTTC. This gives the protein CASSDGPGGGYGYTF. V is TRBV6-4 and J is TRBJ1-2, with a tentative D call TRBD1 (5 bases). This CDR3 has 15 amino acids. V dropped 2 bases and J dropped 4 bases, with 14 bases sitting between them. CDR1 MRHNA and CDR2 SNTAGT come from the germline V gene.

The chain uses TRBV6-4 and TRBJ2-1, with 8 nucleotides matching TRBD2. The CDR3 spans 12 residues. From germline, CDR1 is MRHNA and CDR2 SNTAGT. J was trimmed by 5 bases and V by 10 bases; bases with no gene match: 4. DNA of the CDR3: TGTGCCACCCCCGGGAGGGACAATGAGCAGTTCTTC. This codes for CATPGRDNEQFF.

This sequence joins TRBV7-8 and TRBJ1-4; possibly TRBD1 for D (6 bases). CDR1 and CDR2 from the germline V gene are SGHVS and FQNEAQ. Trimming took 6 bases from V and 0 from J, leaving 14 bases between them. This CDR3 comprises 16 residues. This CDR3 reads CASRRGTFATNEKLFF. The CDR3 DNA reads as TGTGCCAGCAGGAGGGGGACGTTTGCAACTAATGAAAAACTGTTTTTT.

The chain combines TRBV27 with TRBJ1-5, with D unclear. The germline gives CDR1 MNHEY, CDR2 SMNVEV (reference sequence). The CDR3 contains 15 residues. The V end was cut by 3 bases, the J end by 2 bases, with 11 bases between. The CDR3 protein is CASSFRGVGNQPQHF. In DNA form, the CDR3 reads TGTGCCAGCAGTTTTCGTGGAGTAGGCAATCAGCCCCAGCATTTT.

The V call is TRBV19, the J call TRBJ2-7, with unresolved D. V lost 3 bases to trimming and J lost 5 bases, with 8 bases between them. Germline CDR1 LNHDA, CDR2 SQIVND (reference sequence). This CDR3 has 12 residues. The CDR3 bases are TGTGCCAGTAGTATCGAAGAAGACGAGCAGTACTTC. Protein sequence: CASSIEEDEQYF.

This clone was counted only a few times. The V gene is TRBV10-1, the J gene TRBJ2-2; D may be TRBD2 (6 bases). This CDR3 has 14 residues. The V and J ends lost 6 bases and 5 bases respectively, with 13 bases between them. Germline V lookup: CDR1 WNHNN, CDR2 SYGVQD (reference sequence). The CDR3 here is CASRTGVGTGELFF. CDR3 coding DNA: TGCGCCAGCAGAACGGGAGTTGGGACCGGGGAGCTGTTTTTT.

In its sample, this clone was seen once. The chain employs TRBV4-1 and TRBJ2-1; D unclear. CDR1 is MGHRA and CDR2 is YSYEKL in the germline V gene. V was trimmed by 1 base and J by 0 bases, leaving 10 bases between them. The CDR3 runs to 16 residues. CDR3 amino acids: CASSQVPPRSYNEQFF. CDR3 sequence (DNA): TGCGCCAGCAGCCAAGTCCCTCCCCGCTCCTACAATGAGCAGTTCTTC.

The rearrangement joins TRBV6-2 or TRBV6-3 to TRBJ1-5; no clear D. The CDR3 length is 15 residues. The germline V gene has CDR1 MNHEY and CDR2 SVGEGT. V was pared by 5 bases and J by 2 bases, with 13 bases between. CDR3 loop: CASSTPHRGNQPQHF. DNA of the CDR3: TGTGCCAGCAGTACCCCCCATCGAGGCAATCAGCCCCAGCATTTT.

CDR3: CASSHRTVAKNIQYF. The CDR3 DNA reads as TGTGCCAGCAGCCATCGGACCGTAGCCAAAAACATTCAGTACTTC. The rearrangement joins TRBV3-1 (or the pseudogene TRBV3-2) to TRBJ2-4; D unclear. V shed 3 bases and J shed 0 bases, with 9 bases lying between them. The CDR3 loop spans 15 amino acids. Germline values: CDR1 LGHDT, CDR2 YNNKEL (reference sequence).

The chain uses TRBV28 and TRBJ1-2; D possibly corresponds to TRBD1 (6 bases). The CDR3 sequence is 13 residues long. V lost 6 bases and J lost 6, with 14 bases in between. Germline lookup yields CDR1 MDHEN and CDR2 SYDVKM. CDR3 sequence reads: CASSLDRWDGYTF. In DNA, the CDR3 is TGTGCCAGCAGCCTAGACAGGTGGGATGGCTACACCTTC.

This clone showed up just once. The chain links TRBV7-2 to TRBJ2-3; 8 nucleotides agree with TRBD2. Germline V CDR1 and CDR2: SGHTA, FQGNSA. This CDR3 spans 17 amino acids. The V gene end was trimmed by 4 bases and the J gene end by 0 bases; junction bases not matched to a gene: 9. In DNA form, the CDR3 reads TGTGCCAGCAGCTCAACGTTAGCGGGAACTAGCACAGATACGCAGTATTTT. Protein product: CASSSTLAGTSTDTQYF.

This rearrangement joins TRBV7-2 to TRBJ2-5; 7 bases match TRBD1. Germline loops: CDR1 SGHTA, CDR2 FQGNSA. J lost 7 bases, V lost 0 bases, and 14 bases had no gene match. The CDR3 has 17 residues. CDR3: CASSLASGTVELGTQYF. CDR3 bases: TGTGCCAGCAGCTTAGCATCCGGGACAGTGGAACTGGGGACCCAGTACTTC.

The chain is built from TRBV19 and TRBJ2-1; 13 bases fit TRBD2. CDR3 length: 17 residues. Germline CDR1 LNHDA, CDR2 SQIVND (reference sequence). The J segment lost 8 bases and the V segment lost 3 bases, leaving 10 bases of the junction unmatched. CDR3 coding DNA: TGTGCCAGTAGTATCGGGCAGCGGACTAGCGGGAGAGATGAGCAGTTCTTC. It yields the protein CASSIGQRTSGRDEQFF. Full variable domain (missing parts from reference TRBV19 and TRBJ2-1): DGGITQSPKYLFRKEGQNVTLSCEQNLNHDAMYWYRQDPGQGLRLIYYSQIVNDFQKGDIAEGYSVSREKKESFPLTVTSAQKNPTAFYLCASSIGQRTSGRDEQFFGPGTRLTVL.

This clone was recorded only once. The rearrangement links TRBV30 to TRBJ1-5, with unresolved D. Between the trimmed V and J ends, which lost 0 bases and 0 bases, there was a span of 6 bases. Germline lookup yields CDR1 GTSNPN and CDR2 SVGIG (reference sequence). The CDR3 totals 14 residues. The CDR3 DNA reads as TGTGCCTGGAGTGTTATAACTAGCAATCAGCCCCAGCATTTT. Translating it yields CAWSVITSNQPQHF.

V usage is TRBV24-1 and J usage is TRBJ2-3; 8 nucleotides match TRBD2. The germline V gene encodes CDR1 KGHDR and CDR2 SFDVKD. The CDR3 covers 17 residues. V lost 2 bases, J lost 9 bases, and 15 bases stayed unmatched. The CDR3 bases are TGTGCCACCAGTGATTCCCATAGCGGGATTGGCCCGAAGACGCAGTATTTT. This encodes CATSDSHSGIGPKTQYF.

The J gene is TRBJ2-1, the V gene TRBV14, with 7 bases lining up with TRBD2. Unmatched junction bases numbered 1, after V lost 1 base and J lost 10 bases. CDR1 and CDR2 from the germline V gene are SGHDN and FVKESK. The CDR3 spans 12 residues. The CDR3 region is CASSQGAGEQFF. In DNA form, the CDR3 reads TGTGCCAGCAGCCAAGGAGCGGGGGAGCAGTTCTTC.

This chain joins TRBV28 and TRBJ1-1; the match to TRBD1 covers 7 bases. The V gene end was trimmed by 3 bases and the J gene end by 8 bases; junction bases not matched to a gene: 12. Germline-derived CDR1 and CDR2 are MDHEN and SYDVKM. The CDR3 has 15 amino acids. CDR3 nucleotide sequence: TGTGCCAGCAGTTTCCCCAAACAGGGGCTTTGGGAAGCTTTCTTT. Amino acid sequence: CASSFPKQGLWEAFF.

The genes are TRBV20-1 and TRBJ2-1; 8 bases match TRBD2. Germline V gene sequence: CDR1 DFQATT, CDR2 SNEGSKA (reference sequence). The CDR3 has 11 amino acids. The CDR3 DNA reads TGCGGTGGACTAGCCCACAATGAGCAGTTCTTC. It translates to CGGLAHNEQFF.

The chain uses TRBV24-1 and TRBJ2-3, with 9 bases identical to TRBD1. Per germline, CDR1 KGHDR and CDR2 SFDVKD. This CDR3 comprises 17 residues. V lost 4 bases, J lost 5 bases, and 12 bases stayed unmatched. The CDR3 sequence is CATSEHGTGWEGDTQYF. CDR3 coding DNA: TGTGCCACCAGTGAGCATGGGACAGGGTGGGAAGGAGATACGCAGTATTTT.

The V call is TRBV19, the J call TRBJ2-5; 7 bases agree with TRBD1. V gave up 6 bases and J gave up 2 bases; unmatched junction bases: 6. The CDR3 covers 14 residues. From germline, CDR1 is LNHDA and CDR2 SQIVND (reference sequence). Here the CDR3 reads CASSTGTVQETQYF. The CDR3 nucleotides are TGTGCCAGTAGCACTGGGACAGTTCAAGAGACCCAGTACTTC.

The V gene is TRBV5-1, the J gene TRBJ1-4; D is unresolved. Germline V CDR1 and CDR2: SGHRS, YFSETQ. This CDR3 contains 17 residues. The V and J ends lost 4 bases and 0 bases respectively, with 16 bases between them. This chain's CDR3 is CASSLDGQFATNEKLFF. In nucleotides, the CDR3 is TGCGCCAGCAGCCTGGACGGCCAGTTTGCAACTAATGAAAAACTGTTTTTT.

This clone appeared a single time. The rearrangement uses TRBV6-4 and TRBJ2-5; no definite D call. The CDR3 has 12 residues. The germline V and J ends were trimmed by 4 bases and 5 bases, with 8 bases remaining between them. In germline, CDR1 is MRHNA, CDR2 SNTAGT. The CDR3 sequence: CASSGYLETQYF. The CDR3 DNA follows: TGTGCCAGCAGTGGGTACTTGGAGACCCAGTACTTC.